This T cell receptor (beta chain) stems from a study of shared clonotypes between healthy human individuals. Cells designated naive CD8 were CD45RO-negative and were positively selected for CCR7, with terminally differentiated effector memory CD45RA+ cells excluded. For sorted subsets, 150 to 250 ng DNA per replicate equaled roughly 30,000 T cell genomes. Profiled with immunoSEQ multiplex PCR; TCRdb holds only in-frame clones, not every one. In the table there are approximately 2,000,000 clones, roughly 95% of which are singletons. This CDR3 contains 18 residues. Germline values: CDR1 SGHDT, CDR2 YYEEEE. With V trimmed by 0 bases and J by 0 bases, 6 bases remained unmatched.

This TCR derives from a man between 18 and 35 years old in good health. Some clones in this sample may be carry-over from other donors' samples. The sample consisted of naive CD8+ T cells from PBMCs. The chain has TRBV5-6 and TRBJ2-1; TRBD2 matches at 10 bases. Here the CDR3 DNA reads TGTGCCAGCAGCTTGGACGGACTAGCGGTTAGCTCCTACAATGAGCAGTTCTTC. Encoded protein: CASSLDGLAVSSYNEQFF. Full variable domain (outside the CDR3, taken from reference TRBV5-6 and TRBJ2-1): DAGVTQSPTHLIKTRGQQVTLRCSPKSGHDTVSWYQQALGQGPQFIFQYYEEEERQRGNFPDRFSGHQFPNYSSELNVNALLLGDSALYLCASSLDGLAVSSYNEQFFGPGTRLTVL.